This T cell receptor beta chain was recorded in a study of early stage breast cancer tumors. Study-level information: Of around 15 invasive breast tumors, about a dozen were hormone receptor-positive, HER2-negative. The ER+/PR+/HER2- tumors included fewer than ten ductal and a few lobular carcinomas. Samples were sequenced at 9 to 10-fold average coverage. Findings and caveats of the study: Compared with adjacent normal breast tissue, tumors showed 2 to 3-fold greater T cell density and higher clonality.

This clone was seen more than once but under ten times. The antigen is undetermined. With 5 bases clipped from V and 3 bases from J, the junction kept 5 bases outside the gene matches. Germline values: CDR1 SGHTA, CDR2 FQGNSA. This CDR3 has 14 residues. This table comes from immunoSEQ multiplex PCR, and its TCRdb copy is limited to in-frame clones, with some not included. The table has 25,000 to 35,000 clones, roughly 80% seen once; the top ten hold more than 9.5%. The sample consisted of blood. J is TRBJ1-2 and V is TRBV7-2; TRBD1 aligns across 8 bases. This TCR was recovered from a person aged 55-75 years with breast cancer. The CDR3 sequence: CASSPGQGYYGYTF. For the CDR3, the DNA is TGTGCCAGCAGCCCCGGACAGGGATACTATGGCTACACCTTC.